The present T cell receptor beta chain was sequenced within a study of monozygotic twins with inflammatory bowel disease. Study-wide results and caveats: Background noise in patient repertoires may stem from differing immunosuppressive treatments. Fewer clonotypes were shared with others by IBD patients than by healthy twins, especially with disease activity.

The total RNA came straight from whole blood, and T cells were not sorted beforehand. Turning to this clonotype: Its cognate antigen is unknown.

TCRdb reprocessed the 5' RACE reads, with one entry per CDR3 protein and no DNA. The sample data list 350,000 to 550,000 distinct CDR3 sequences. Germline lookup yields CDR1 LGHDT and CDR2 YNNKEL (reference sequence). This CDR3 has 13 amino acids. The receptor's source is a human donor with ulcerative colitis or Crohn's disease, or a healthy co-twin of an affected twin (not recorded which). Sequenced sample: blood. The rearrangement links TRBV3-1 to TRBJ2-2. The CDR3 sequence: CASSQELVGELFF.